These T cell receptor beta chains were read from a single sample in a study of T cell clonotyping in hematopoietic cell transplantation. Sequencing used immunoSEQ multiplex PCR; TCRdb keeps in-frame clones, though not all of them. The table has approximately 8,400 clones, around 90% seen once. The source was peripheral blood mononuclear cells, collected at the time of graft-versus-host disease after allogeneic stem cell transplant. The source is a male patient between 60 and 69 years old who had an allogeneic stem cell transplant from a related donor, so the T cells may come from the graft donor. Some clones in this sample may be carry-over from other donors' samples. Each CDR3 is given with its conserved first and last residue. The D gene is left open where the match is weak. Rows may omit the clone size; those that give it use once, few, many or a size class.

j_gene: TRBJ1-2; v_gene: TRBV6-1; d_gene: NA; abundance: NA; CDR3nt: TGTGCCAGCAGTGGTTATCCAGAGACCTATGGCTACACCTTC; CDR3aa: CASSGYPETYGYTF
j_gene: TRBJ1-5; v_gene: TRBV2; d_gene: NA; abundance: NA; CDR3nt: TGTGCCAGCTCTTCATCTGCTAGCAATCAGCCCCAGCATTTT; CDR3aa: CASSSSASNQPQHF
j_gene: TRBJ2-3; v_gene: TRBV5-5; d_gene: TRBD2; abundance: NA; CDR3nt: TGTGCCAGCAGCTTGGATAGCGGGGGGGGAGATACGCAGTATTTT; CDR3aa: CASSLDSGGGDTQYF
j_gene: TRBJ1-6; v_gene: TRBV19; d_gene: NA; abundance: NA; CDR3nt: TGTGCCAGTAGTATGGCAGGTCGGGATTCACCCCTCCACTTT; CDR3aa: CASSMAGRDSPLHF
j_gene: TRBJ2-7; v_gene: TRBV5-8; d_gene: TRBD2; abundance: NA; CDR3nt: TGTGCCAGCAGCTCCTGGACTAGCTACGAGCAGTACTTC; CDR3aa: CASSSWTSYEQYF
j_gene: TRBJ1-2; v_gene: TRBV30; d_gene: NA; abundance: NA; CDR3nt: TGTGCCTGGGGTTTTGCAGGGTCGGGGGGCTACACCTTC; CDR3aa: CAWGFAGSGGYTF
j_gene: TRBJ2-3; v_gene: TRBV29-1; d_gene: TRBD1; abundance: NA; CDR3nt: TGCAGCGTGGGACAGGGTCAAGATACGCAGTATTTT; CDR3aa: CSVGQGQDTQYF
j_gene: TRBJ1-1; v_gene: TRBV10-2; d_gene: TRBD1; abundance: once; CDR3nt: TGCGCCAGCAGTGTGGCAGGGGGGACTGAAGCTTTCTTT; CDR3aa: CASSVAGGTEAFF
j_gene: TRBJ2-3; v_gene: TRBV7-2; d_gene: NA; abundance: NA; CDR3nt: TGTGCCAGCAGCGCCCCGCGCGGACGCACAGATACGCAGTATTTT; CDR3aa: CASSAPRGRTDTQYF
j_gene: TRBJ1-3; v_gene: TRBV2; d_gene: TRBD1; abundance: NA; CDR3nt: TGTGCCAGCAGCGTGGGACAGAGCTCTGGAAACACCATATATTTT; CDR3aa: CASSVGQSSGNTIYF
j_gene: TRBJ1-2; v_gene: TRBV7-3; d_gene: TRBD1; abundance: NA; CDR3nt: TGTGCCAGCAGCGTGCGACAGGGTCGTATCCACAACTATGGCTACACCTTC; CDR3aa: CASSVRQGRIHNYGYTF
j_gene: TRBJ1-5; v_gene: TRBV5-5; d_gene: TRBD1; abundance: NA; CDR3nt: TGTGCCAGCAGCGGGGGAATTACAGGGGGTAGCAATCAGCCCCAGCATTTT; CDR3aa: CASSGGITGGSNQPQHF
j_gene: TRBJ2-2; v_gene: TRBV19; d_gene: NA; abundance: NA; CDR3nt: TGTGCCAGTAGGAGGGGATCGGACCCCGGGGAGCTGTTTTTT; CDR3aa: CASRRGSDPGELFF
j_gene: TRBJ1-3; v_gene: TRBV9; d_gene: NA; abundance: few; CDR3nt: TGTGCCAGCAGCGTACATCAGGGCGCTGGAAACACCATATATTTT; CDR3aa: CASSVHQGAGNTIYF
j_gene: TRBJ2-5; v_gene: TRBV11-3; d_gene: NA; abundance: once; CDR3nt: TGTGCCAGCAGCTCCGAGAGGACTCAAGAGACCCAGTACTTC; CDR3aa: CASSSERTQETQYF
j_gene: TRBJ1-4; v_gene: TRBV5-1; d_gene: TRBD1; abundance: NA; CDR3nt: TGCGCCAGCAGCCTGGGACAGGGAGGGGAAAAACTGTTTTTT; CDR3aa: CASSLGQGGEKLFF
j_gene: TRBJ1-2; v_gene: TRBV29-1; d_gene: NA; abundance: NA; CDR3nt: TGCAGCGTTGCGGCAGGGTCGGACTATGGCTACACCTTC; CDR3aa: CSVAAGSDYGYTF
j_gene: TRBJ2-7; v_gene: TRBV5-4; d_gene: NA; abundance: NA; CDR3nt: TGTGCCAGCAGCTGGGGGGCCGAGCAGTACTTC; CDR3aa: CASSWGAEQYF
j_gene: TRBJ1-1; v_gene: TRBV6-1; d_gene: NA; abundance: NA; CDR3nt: TGTGCCAGCAGTGAATCTGGTCCAGTTGAAGCTTTCTTT; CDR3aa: CASSESGPVEAFF
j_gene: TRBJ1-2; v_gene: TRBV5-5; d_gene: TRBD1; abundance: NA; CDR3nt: TGTGCCAGCAGCTGGACAGGGGGGGGCTACACCTTC; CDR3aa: CASSWTGGGYTF
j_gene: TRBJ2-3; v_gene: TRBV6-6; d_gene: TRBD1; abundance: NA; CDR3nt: TGTGCCAGCACGGCTCGGACAGGGGGATTAGATACGCAGTATTTT; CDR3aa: CASTARTGGLDTQYF
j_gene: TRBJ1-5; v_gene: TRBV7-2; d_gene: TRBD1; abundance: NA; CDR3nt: TGTGCCAGCAGCTTAGGGGACAGGGATATTCAGCCCCAGCATTTT; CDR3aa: CASSLGDRDIQPQHF
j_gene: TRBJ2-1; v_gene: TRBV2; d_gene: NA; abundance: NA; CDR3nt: TGTGCCAGCAGTGGTGCTAGGACCTACAATGAGCAGTTCTTC; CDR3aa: CASSGARTYNEQFF
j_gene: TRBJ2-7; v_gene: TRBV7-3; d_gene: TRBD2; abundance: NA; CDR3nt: TGTGCCAGCAGCTCCCCGGGACTAGCGAGTGACGAGCAGTACTTC; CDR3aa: CASSSPGLASDEQYF
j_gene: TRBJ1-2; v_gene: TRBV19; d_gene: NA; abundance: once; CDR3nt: TGTGCCAGTAGTATTTTGGGTCATGGCTACACCTTC; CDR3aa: CASSILGHGYTF
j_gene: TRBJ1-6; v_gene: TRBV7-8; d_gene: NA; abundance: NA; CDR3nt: TGTGCCAGCAGCTCGCAGGGTTCACCCCTCCACTTT; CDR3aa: CASSSQGSPLHF
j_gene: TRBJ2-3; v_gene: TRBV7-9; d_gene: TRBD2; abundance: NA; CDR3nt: TGTGCCAGCAGCTCGGGACTAGCGGGGGGACACGATACGCAGTATTTT; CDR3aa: CASSSGLAGGHDTQYF
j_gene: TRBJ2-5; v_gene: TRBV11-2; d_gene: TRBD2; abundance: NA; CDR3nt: TGTGCCAGCAGCTCGGGACGGGGGGTGGAGACCCAGTACTTC; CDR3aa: CASSSGRGVETQYF
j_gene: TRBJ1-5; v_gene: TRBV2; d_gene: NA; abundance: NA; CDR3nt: TGTGCCTGCCACAGTGATGGTGGGCCCCAGCATTTT; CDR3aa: CACHSDGGPQHF
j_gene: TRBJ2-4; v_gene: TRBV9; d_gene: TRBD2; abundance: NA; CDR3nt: TGTGCCAGCAGCTCCCGGACTAGCGGGGGGCAATTCGGCATTCAGTACTTC; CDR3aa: CASSSRTSGGQFGIQYF
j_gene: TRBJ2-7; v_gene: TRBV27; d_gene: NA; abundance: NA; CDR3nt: TGTGCCAGCATCCCCCCGGGCAGGTCCTACGAGCAGTACTTC; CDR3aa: CASIPPGRSYEQYF
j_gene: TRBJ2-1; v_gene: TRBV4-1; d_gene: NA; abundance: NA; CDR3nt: TGCGCCAGCAGCCAAGGGTTGCGAGGGGCGAGCTCCTACAATGAGCAGTTCTTC; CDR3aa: CASSQGLRGASSYNEQFF
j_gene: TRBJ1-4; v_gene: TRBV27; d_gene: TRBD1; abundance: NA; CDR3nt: TGTGCCAGCAGTTTATCAGGGGGCAAACTGTTTTTT; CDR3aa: CASSLSGGKLFF
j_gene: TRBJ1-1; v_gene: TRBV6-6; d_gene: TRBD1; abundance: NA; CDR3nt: TGTGCCAGCAGTCCTAGACAGGGAAGGGACACTGAAGCTTTCTTT; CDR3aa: CASSPRQGRDTEAFF
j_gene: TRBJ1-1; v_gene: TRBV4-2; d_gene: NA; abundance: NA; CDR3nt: TGTGCCAGCAGCCAAAATCCCCCAGTTACTTTCTTT; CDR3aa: CASSQNPPVTFF
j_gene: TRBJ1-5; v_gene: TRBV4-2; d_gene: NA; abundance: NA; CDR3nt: TGTGCCAGCAGCCAATCCAGTAGCAATCAGCCCCAGCATTTT; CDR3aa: CASSQSSSNQPQHF
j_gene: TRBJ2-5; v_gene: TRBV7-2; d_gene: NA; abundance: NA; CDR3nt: TGTGCCAGCAGCCCCTCGCTCCTCCAAGTTGGGGAGACCCAGTACTTC; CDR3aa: CASSPSLLQVGETQYF
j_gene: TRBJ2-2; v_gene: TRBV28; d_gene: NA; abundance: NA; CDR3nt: TGTGCCAGCACCCACCTCCTAGGGGCCACCGGGGAGCTGTTTTTT; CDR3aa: CASTHLLGATGELFF
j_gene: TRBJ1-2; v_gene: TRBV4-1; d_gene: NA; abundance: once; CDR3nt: TGCGCCAGCAGCCTCGGCAACTATGGCTACACCTTC; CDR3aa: CASSLGNYGYTF